These 3 T cell receptor beta chains came from one sample sequenced in a study of tumor and adjacent non-tumor tissue in lung cancer. The library came from three nested PCR rounds adapted from ARM-PCR protocols. TCRdb redid the calling of the multiplex PCR reads with MiXCR, one entry per CDR3 protein. The sample lists 80,000 to 100,000 distinct CDR3 sequences, approximately 80% occurring once. The template was RNA from unsorted bulk tissue. More than 3 cm separated this lung sample from the edge of the tumor. Input material: distant non-tumor lung tissue. The receptors stem from a man aged 60 to 69 with small cell lung cancer.

Of note for this clonotype: The junction and the germline gene differ at one end; a read error may be behind it. This chain connects TRBV6-2 or TRBV6-3 to TRBJ1-3; no reliable D call. The V gene's germline CDR1 is MNHEY and CDR2 SVGEGT. The CDR3 covers 11 residues. The CDR3 DNA is TGTGCCAGTTCGCCAAGAAACAACATATATTTT. Translating it yields CASSPRNNIYF.

On this clonotype: This may be a read error: a much more frequent sequence differs by one nucleotide. V usage is TRBV28 and J usage is TRBJ2-7; 7 positions match TRBD2. This CDR3 comprises 15 residues. Germline loops: CDR1 MDHEN, CDR2 SYDVKM. Trimming took 4 bases from V and 1 from J; bases not matched to a gene: 7. The chain's CDR3 is CASSSGRRRSYEQYF. The CDR3 DNA reads as TGTGCCAGCAGTTCCGGGAGGCGAAGGTCCTACGAGCAGTACTTC.

This clonotype has only a few counts. A much larger clone differs from this one at a single base, so this may be a read error. No conserved phenylalanine or tryptophan ends this CDR3, so it is likely a read error. The genes are TRBV7-9 and TRBJ2-1; 7 bases map to TRBD2. This CDR3 contains 11 residues. CDR1 and CDR2 from the germline V gene are SEHNR and FQNEAQ (reference sequence). The J segment lost 10 bases and the V segment lost 4 bases, leaving 1 base of the junction unmatched. The CDR3 DNA is TGTGCCAGCAGCTCGGGACTAGAGCAGTTCCTC. Its translation: CASSSGLEQFL.